This entry describes one TCR beta chain. Antigen: not known. This sample was taken from a study of shared clonotypes between healthy human individuals. Looking at the study overall: Donors consisted of two women and a few men between 18 and 49.

Partitioning of CD4+ cells yielded a CD45RA+ naive subset and a CD45RA-negative memory subset. Each cell subset's genomic DNA was divided evenly among several immunoSEQ plates. This table comes from immunoSEQ multiplex PCR, and its TCRdb copy is limited to in-frame clones, with some not included. The sample contains roughly 2,500,000 clones, under 95% of which appear only once. Study-level findings and limits: A handful of donors showed sharing of about 4.8% of naive CD4 clonotypes.

The CDR3 has 16 residues. Trimming at V came to 5 bases and at J to 3 bases, leaving 12 bases not matched to a gene. CDR1 is SGHAT, CDR2 FQDESV, per germline (reference sequence). The sample comprised naive CD4+ T cells from PBMCs. Stated subset: CD45RA+ positively selected. This TCR was sampled from a man between 18 and 29 years old in good health. Some clones in this sample may be carry-over from other donors' samples. V usage is TRBV11-1 and J usage is TRBJ1-1; TRBD1 agrees at 7 bases. The CDR3 DNA sequence: TGTGCCAGCAGCACGACAACAGGGGCGAGGGACACTGAAGCTTTCTTT. This gives the protein CASSTTTGARDTEAFF.